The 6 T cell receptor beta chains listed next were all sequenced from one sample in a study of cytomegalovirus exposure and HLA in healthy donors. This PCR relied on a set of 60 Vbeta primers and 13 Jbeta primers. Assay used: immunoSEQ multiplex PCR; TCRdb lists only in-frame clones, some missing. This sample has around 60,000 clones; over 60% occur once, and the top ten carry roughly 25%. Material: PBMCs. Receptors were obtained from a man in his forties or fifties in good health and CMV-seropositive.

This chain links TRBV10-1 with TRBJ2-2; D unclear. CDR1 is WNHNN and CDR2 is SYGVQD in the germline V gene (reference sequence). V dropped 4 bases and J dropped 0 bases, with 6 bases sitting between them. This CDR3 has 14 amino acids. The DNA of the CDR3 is TGCGCCAGCAGTGTTTACTCGAACACCGGGGAGCTGTTTTTT. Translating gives CASSVYSNTGELFF.

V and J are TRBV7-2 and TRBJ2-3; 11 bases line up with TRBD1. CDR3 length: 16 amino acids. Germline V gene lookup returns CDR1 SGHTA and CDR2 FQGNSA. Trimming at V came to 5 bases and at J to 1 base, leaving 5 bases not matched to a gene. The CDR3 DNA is TGTGCCAGCAGCGCCCGGACAGGGGGCGGCACAGATACGCAGTATTTT. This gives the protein CASSARTGGGTDTQYF.

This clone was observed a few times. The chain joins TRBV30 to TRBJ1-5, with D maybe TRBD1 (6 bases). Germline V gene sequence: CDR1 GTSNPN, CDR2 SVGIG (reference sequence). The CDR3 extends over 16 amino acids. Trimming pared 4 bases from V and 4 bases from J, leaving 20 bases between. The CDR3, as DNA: TGTGCCTGGAACTCCGGGGGGCCCAGTTTAAATCAGCCCCAGCATTTT. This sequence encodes CAWNSGGPSLNQPQHF.

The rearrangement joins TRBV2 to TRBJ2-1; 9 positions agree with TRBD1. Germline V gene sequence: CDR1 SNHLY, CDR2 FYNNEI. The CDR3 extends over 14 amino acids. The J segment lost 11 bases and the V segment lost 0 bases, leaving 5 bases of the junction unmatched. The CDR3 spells CASSEARTGAKQFF. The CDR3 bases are TGTGCCAGCAGTGAAGCAAGGACAGGGGCCAAGCAGTTCTTC.

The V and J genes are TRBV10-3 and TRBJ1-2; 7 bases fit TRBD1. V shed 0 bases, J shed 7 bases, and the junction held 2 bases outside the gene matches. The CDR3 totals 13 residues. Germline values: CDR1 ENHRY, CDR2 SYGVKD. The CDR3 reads CAISESGTAGYTF. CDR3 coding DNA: TGTGCCATCAGTGAGTCAGGGACAGCTGGCTACACCTTC.

The DNA for the CDR3 is TGTGCCAGCAGTGAATTCGGGACACTTAATTCACCCCTCCACTTT. The encoded protein is CASSEFGTLNSPLHF. The chain carries TRBV25-1 and TRBJ1-6; D may be TRBD1 (6 bases). Germline V gives CDR1 MGHDK, CDR2 SYGVNS. Deletions cut 1 base from V and 6 bases from J, with 10 bases between. CDR3 size: 15 residues. The full variable domain, rest sourced from reference TRBV25-1 and TRBJ1-6, is EADIYQTPRYLVIGTGKKITLECSQTMGHDKMYWYQQDPGMELHLIHYSYGVNSTEKGDLSSESTVSRIRTEHFPLTLESARPSHTSQYLCASSEFGTLNSPLHFGNGTRLTVT.